This T cell receptor beta chain was identified during a study of blood T cell repertoires in COVID-19. Background on the study: Both acute and convalescent COVID-19 samples were obtained from the United States, Italy and Spain.

CDR1 is ENHRY and CDR2 is SYGVKD in the germline V gene. This CDR3 comprises 12 residues. The V gene lost 6 bases and the J gene lost 6 bases, with 11 bases spanning the gap. Repertoires were generated with immunoSEQ multiplex PCR, while TCRdb's copy carries only in-frame clones and drops some. This sample yields just over 150,000 clones, of which roughly 93% are seen a single time; over 3.5% belongs to the top ten. The count of this clone is one. The sequence came from a woman aged 45-65 years with acute or convalescent COVID-19. This chain connects TRBV10-3 to TRBJ1-1; weak D call: TRBD1 (6 bases). Sequencing used peripheral blood. Here the CDR3 DNA reads TGTGCCATCAGCCCACAGGGATCTGAAGCTTTCTTT. Its protein product is CAISPQGSEAFF.